The 13 T cell receptor beta chains below come from one sample, sequenced in a study of blood T cell repertoires in COVID-19. Generated by immunoSEQ multiplex PCR, the TCRdb table keeps only in-frame clones and is missing some. Found here are 350,000 to 450,000 clones, approximately 93% of them singletons; the top ten hold around 0.94%. Sequenced sample: PBMCs or T cells enriched from blood (not recorded which). These receptors all stem from a woman aged 40 to 49 who had been exposed to COVID-19.

This chain connects TRBV6-2 or TRBV6-3 to TRBJ2-2; 9 bases are shared with TRBD1. This CDR3 region has 17 residues. Trimming removed 4 bases from V and 1 base from J; junction bases left unmatched: 7. Germline assignment: CDR1 MNHEY and CDR2 SVGEGT. The CDR3 protein is CASSFTPGQGNTGELFF. In nucleotides, the CDR3 is TGTGCCAGCAGTTTTACTCCGGGACAGGGGAACACCGGGGAGCTGTTTTTT.

With regard to this clone: The sample contains more than one DNA sequence encoding this CDR3. The chain joins TRBV3-1 (or the pseudogene TRBV3-2) to TRBJ1-6; 7 bases align to TRBD1. This CDR3 spans 17 amino acids. J lost 0 bases, V lost 0 bases, and 2 bases had no gene match. The V gene's germline CDR1 is LGHDT and CDR2 YNNKEL (reference sequence). The CDR3 DNA reads TGTGCCAGCAGCCAAGAGCCAGGGGGCTCCTATAATTCACCCCTCCACTTT. Encoded protein: CASSQEPGGSYNSPLHF.

This chain uses TRBV19 with TRBJ2-1; TRBD2 aligns across 10 bases. Germline lookup yields CDR1 LNHDA and CDR2 SQIVND (reference sequence). The junction had 5 bases not matched to a gene; V was cut back by 5 bases and J by 4 bases. The CDR3 is made up of 15 amino acids. In DNA form, the CDR3 reads TGTGCCAGTAGTTTGGGACTAGCGCGGTACAATGAGCAGTTCTTC. Protein: CASSLGLARYNEQFF.

A single count supports this clone. V gene TRBV19 combines with J gene TRBJ1-4, with D possibly matching TRBD1 (5 bases). V lost 5 bases, J lost 9 bases, and 13 bases lay in between. This CDR3 has 13 amino acids. Germline values: CDR1 LNHDA, CDR2 SQIVND (reference sequence). CDR3 amino acids: CASSLEGWQKLFF. Here the CDR3 DNA reads TGTGCCAGTAGTTTGGAGGGGTGGCAAAAACTGTTTTTT. The whole variable domain, remainder taken from reference TRBV19 and TRBJ1-4, is DGGITQSPKYLFRKEGQNVTLSCEQNLNHDAMYWYRQDPGQGLRLIYYSQIVNDFQKGDIAEGYSVSREKKESFPLTVTSAQKNPTAFYLCASSLEGWQKLFFGSGTQLSVL.

The chain carries TRBV2 and TRBJ1-1; no clear D gene. V was clipped by 0 bases and J by 1 base, with 9 bases between them. The CDR3 consists of 15 residues. Germline-derived CDR1 and CDR2 are SNHLY and FYNNEI. CDR3 region: CASSEALLRNTEAFF. CDR3 bases: TGTGCCAGCAGTGAAGCGCTTCTACGGAACACTGAAGCTTTCTTT.

On this clone: Other DNA sequences in this sample translate to the same CDR3. This chain links TRBV18 with TRBJ1-3, with D possibly TRBD1 on 5 matching bases. The CDR3 spans 14 residues. Germline V CDR1 and CDR2: KGHSH, LQKENI. V lost 3 bases, J lost 4 bases, and 10 bases lay in between. The CDR3 reads CASSPQGSGNTIYF. The DNA of the CDR3 is TGTGCCAGCTCACCGCAGGGTTCCGGAAACACCATATATTTT.

J is TRBJ2-1 and V is TRBV12-5; D unresolved. The CDR3 runs to 13 residues. In germline, CDR1 is LGHNT, CDR2 FRNRAP. The V and J ends lost 4 bases and 8 bases respectively, with 12 bases between them. The CDR3: CASGSYPHDEQFF. Written as DNA, the CDR3 is TGTGCTAGTGGTTCCTACCCCCACGATGAGCAGTTCTTC.

The chain uses TRBV10-1 and TRBJ2-1; TRBD2 is a possible D gene (6 bases). The CDR3 is 16 amino acids. From germline, CDR1 is WNHNN and CDR2 SYGVQD (reference sequence). Trimming removed 0 bases from V and 4 bases from J, with 13 bases in between. This chain's CDR3 is CASSESGLAFYNEQFF. The CDR3 nucleotides read TGCGCCAGCAGTGAGTCCGGGCTAGCGTTTTACAATGAGCAGTTCTTC.

As regards this clone: In this CDR3 the conserved last residue, phenylalanine or tryptophan, is missing, so a read error is likely. The limits of the CDR3 on the DNA are not certain, so only TCRdb's listed CDR3 is given. The V and J genes are TRBV6-4 and TRBJ2-7; the table assigns TRBD1, which was not confirmed against the DNA. Germline CDR1 is MRHNA and CDR2 is SNTAGT. Termini included, the CDR3 measures 9 amino acids. CDR3 sequence: CASSVAGKI.

The V call is TRBV13, the J call TRBJ1-4, with TRBD1 matching over 7 bases. After removal of 4 bases from V and 12 bases from J, the junction contained 11 bases not matched to a gene. Germline loops: CDR1 PRHDT, CDR2 FYEKMQ (reference sequence). The CDR3 length is 14 residues. As DNA, the CDR3 is TGTGCCAGCAGCTCCCGGGACAGAGGGGGCGAACTGTTTTTT. As protein: CASSSRDRGGELFF.

The rearrangement joins TRBV19 to TRBJ1-5; D is possibly TRBD1 (5 bases). The germline V and J ends were trimmed by 2 bases and 1 base, with 12 bases remaining between them. The CDR3 covers 16 residues. CDR1 and CDR2 (germline): LNHDA, SQIVND (reference sequence). CDR3 sequence: CASSILLTGSNQPQHF. CDR3 DNA: TGTGCCAGTAGTATATTACTAACAGGAAGCAATCAGCCCCAGCATTTT.

This chain joins TRBV7-8 and TRBJ2-3; 8 positions agree with TRBD1. The germline gives CDR1 SGHVS, CDR2 FQNEAQ. V was clipped by 4 bases and J by 6 bases; unmatched bases: 6. The CDR3 runs to 14 residues. CDR3 coding DNA: TGTGCCAGCAGCTACCAGGGGGCGCGGGATACGCAGTATTTT. Protein sequence: CASSYQGARDTQYF.

V is TRBV24-1 and J is TRBJ1-2, with D possibly being TRBD1 (6 bases). V was pared by 4 bases and J by 2 bases, with 13 bases between. Germline V CDR1 and CDR2: KGHDR, SFDVKD. CDR3 length: 15 amino acids. CDR3 DNA sequence: TGTGCCACCAGTGACTCCGGGACATCGAACTATGGCTACACCTTC. Translation gives CATSDSGTSNYGYTF.